This is a list of T cell receptor beta chains from one sample in a study of blood T cell repertoires in COVID-19. The protocol was immunoSEQ multiplex PCR, while the TCRdb copy is restricted to in-frame clones and leaves out a portion. The sample has almost 55,000 clones; approximately 80% are singletons. Sequencing was performed on peripheral blood. These receptors all come from a man in his fifties with acute or convalescent COVID-19. Each CDR3 is given with its conserved first and last residue. The D gene is left open where the match is weak. Some rows mark clone size as missing; the rest say once, few, many or name a class of expanded clone.

J	D	V	size	DNA	CDR3
TRBJ2-7	-	TRBV3-1/TRBV3-2	-	TGTGCCAGCAGCCAGAACGGCGGCTACGAGCAGTACTTC	CASSQNGGYEQYF
TRBJ2-7	TRBD1	TRBV7-3	-	TGTGCCAGCAGCTACAGGGGTGGCGAGCAGTACTTC	CASSYRGGEQYF
TRBJ2-1	TRBD2	TRBV7-3	-	TGTGCCAGCGCTAGCGGCGACCTTTTCTCCTACAATGAGCAGTTCTTC	CASASGDLFSYNEQFF
TRBJ2-1	TRBD2	TRBV3-1/TRBV3-2	-	TGTGCCAGCAGCCAAGATACAGCGGGAGGACGTGAGCAGTTCTTC	CASSQDTAGGREQFF
TRBJ1-2	TRBD1	TRBV6-5	-	TGTGCCAGCAGCACAACAGGGGGCGTAAGCTATGGCTACACCTTC	CASSTTGGVSYGYTF
TRBJ1-2	TRBD1	TRBV18	-	TGTGCCAGCTCACCCGGGACAGGTGAATATGGCTACACCTTC	CASSPGTGEYGYTF
TRBJ1-2	-	TRBV6-5	-	TGTGCCAGCAGTTACGATTCCACTTTTACTGCGGGCTACACCTTC	CASSYDSTFTAGYTF
TRBJ2-3	TRBD1	TRBV24-1	few	TGTGCCACCAGTGACAATACCCGACAGGGGTCAGATACGCAGTATTTT	CATSDNTRQGSDTQYF
TRBJ2-2	TRBD2	TRBV3-1/TRBV3-2	-	TGTGCCAGCAGCCAAGACCTAGCGGGAGAGAACACCGGGGAGCTGTTTTTT	CASSQDLAGENTGELFF
TRBJ1-2	TRBD1	TRBV11-2	-	TGTGCCAGCAGCTTAGCAGGGGGAGGTGGCTACACCTTC	CASSLAGGGGYTF
TRBJ1-2	TRBD1	TRBV19	-	TGTGCCAGTAAAACAGGGGACTATGGCTACACCTTC	CASKTGDYGYTF
TRBJ2-1	-	TRBV5-4	-	TGTGCCAGCAGACCTGACAGTTACAATGAGCAGTTCTTC	CASRPDSYNEQFF
TRBJ1-2	-	TRBV6-5	-	TGTGCCATCACCCCGGGGGGGAACTATGGCTACACCTTC	CAITPGGNYGYTF
TRBJ2-5	-	TRBV11-3	-	TGTGCCAGCAGCTCGGACAGAGAGACCCAGTACTTC	CASSSDRETQYF
TRBJ1-1	-	TRBV30	-	TGTGCCTGGAGTGTAGGGGGGAACACTGAAGCTTTCTTT	CAWSVGGNTEAFF
TRBJ2-5	-	TRBV11-1	few	TGTGCCAGCAGCTACGGGGAAATTCAAGAGACCCAGTACTTC	CASSYGEIQETQYF
TRBJ2-7	-	TRBV5-1	few	TGCGCCAGCAGCTTGGGACAGTTAAGCGAGCAGTACTTC	CASSLGQLSEQYF
TRBJ1-1	-	TRBV6-6	-	TGTGCCAGCAGTTACGACAGGTTGAACACTGAAGCTTTCTTT	CASSYDRLNTEAFF
TRBJ2-3	TRBD2	TRBV20-1	-	TGCAGTGCTAGTCTTCCTAGCGGGGGGCGCACAGATACGCAGTATTTT	CSASLPSGGRTDTQYF
TRBJ1-1	-	TRBV29-1	once	TGCAGCGTTGAAGGGCAGATGAACACTGAAGCTTTCTTT	CSVEGQMNTEAFF
TRBJ1-6	-	TRBV3-1/TRBV3-2	few	TGTGCCAGCAGCCAAGGGCAAGGGGTCCAGTCACCCCTCCACTTT	CASSQGQGVQSPLHF
TRBJ2-2	TRBD2	TRBV28	few	TGTGCCAGCAGATCTCCGGGACTAGCGCGAACAGGGGGGGAGCTGTTTTTT	CASRSPGLARTGGELFF